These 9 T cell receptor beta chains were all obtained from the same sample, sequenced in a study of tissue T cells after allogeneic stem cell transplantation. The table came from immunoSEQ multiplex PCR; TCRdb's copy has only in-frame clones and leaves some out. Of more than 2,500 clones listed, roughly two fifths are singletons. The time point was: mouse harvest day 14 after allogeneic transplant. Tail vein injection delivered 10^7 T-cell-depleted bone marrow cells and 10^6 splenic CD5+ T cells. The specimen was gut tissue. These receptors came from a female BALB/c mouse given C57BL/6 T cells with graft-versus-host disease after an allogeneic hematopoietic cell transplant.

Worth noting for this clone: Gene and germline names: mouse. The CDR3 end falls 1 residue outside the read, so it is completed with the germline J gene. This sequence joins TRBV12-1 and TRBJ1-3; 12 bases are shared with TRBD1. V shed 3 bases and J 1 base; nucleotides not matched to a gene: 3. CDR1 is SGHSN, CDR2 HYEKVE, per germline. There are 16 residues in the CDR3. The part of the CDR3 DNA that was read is TGTGCCAGCTCTATAGGGACAGGGGGCTCTGGAAATACGCTCTAT. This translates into CASSIGTGGSGNTLY. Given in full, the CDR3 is CASSIGTGGSGNTLYF.

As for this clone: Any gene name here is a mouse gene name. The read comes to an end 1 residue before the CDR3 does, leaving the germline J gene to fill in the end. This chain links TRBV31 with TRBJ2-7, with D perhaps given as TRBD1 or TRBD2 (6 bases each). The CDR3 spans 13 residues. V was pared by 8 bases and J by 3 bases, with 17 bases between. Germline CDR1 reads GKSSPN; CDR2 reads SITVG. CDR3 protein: CAGRLRGDYEQYF. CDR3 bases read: TGTGCCGGGCGTCTAAGGGGGGACTATGAACAGTAC.

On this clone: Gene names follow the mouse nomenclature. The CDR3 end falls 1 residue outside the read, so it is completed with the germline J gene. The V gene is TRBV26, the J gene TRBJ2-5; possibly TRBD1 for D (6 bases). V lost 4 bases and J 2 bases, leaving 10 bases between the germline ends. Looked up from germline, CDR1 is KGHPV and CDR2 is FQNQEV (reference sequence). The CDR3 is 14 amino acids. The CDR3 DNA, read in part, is TGTGCCAGCAGTCCCGGGACACCCCAAGACACCCAGTAC. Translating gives CASSPGTPQDTQY. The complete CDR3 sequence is CASSPGTPQDTQYF.

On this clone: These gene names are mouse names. Incomplete CDR3 DNA: TGTGCCAGCAGTCGGGACAGGGCTGGAAATACGCTCTAT. This sequence encodes CASSRDRAGNTLY. The CDR3 in full is CASSRDRAGNTLYF. The chain uses TRBV26 and TRBJ1-3; TRBD1 aligns across 9 bases. The read terminates 1 residue ahead of where the CDR3 ends, so the germline J gene completes it. The CDR3 is 14 amino acids. Germline V CDR1 and CDR2: KGHPV, FQNQEV (reference sequence). V trimming: 4 bases; J trimming: 2 bases; junction bases outside the gene matches: 0.

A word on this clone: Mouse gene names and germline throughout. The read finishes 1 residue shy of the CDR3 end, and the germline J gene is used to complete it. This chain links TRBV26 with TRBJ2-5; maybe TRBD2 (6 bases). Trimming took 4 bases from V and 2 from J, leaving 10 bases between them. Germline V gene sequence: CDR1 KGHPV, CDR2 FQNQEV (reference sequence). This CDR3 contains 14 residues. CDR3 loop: CASSPNWVQDTQYF. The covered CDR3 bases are TGTGCCAGCAGTCCAAACTGGGTCCAAGACACCCAGTAC.

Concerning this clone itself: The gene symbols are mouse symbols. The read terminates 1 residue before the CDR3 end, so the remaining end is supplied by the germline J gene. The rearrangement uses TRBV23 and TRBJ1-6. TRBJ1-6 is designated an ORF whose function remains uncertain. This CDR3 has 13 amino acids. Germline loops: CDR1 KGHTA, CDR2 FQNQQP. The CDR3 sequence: CSSSRQYNSPLYF. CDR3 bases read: TGCTCCAGCAGTCGGCAATATAATTCGCCCCTCTAC.

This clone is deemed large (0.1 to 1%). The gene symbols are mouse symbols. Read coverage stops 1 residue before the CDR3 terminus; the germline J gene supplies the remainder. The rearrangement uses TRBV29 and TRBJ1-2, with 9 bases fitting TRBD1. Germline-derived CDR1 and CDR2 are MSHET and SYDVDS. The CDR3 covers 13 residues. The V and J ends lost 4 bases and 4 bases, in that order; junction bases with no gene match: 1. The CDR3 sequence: CASSSGQGSDYTF. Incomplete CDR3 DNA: TGTGCTAGCAGTTCGGGACAGGGCTCCGACTACACC.

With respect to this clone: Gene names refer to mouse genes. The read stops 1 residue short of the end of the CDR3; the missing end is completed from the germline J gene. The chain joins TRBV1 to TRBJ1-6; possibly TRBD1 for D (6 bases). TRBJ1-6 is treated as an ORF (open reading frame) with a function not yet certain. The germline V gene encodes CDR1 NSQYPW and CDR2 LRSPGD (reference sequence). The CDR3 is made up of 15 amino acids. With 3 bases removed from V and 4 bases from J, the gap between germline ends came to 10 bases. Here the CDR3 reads CTCSARDKYNSPLYF. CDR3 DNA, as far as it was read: TGCACCTGCAGTGCCCGGGACAAGTATAATTCGCCCCTCTAC.

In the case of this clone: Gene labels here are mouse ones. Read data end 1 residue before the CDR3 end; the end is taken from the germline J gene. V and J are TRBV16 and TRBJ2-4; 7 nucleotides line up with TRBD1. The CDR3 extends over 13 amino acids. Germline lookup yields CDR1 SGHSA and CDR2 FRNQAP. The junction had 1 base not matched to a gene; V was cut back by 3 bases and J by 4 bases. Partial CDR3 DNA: TGTGCAAGCAGCTTTGGGACAGAAAACACCTTGTAC. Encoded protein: CASSFGTENTLY. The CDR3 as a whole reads CASSFGTENTLYF.